The text below deals with one T cell receptor (beta chain). The antigen is unknown. Clones were sequenced by immunoSEQ multiplex PCR, and TCRdb holds only the in-frame ones, with some missing. This table has 200,000 to 300,000 clones, about 90% appearing once. This sample is drawn from a study of cytomegalovirus exposure and HLA in healthy donors. About the study: The 120 validation repertoires, a later analysis reported, used the same platform as the roughly 700 repertoires from the first cohort. Notes on the study in general: Specific recognition of CMV antigens was confirmed in vitro for a few chains (all CMV-associated). Researchers counted roughly 150 TCR beta chains as cytomegalovirus-associated.

The V gene lost 2 bases and the J gene lost 5 bases, with 17 bases spanning the gap. Per germline, CDR1 SGHRS and CDR2 YFSETQ. CDR3 size: 16 residues. Sequencing was performed on PBMCs. The TCR originated in a man younger than 35 in good health and CMV-seropositive. The chain carries TRBV5-1 and TRBJ2-1; perhaps TRBD2 as D (6 bases). The CDR3, as DNA: TGCGCCAGCAGCTTATCTTCTGGCGGGACTGACAATGAGCAGTTCTTC. It is translated as CASSLSSGGTDNEQFF.